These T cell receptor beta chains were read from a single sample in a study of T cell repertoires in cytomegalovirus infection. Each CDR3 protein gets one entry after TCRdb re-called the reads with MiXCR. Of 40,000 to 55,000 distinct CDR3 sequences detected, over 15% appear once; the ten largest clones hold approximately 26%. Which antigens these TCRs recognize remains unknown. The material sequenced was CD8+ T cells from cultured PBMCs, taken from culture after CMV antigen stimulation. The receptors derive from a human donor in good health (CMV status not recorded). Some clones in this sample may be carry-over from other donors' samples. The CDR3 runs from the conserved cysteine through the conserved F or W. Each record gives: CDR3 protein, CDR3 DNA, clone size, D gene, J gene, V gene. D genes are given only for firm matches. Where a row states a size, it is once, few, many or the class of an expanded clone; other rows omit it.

CASSLSTSGGSGELFF	TGTGCCAGCAGCTTAAGTACTAGCGGGGGGTCCGGGGAGCTGTTTTTT	few	TRBD2	TRBJ2-2	TRBV7-2
CASSYLRTGTSLHNEQFF	TGTGCCAGCAGTTACCTGAGAACCGGGACTAGTTTACACAATGAGCAGTTCTTC	.	TRBD2	TRBJ2-1	TRBV6-5
CASSMVGNTEAFF	TGTGCCAGTAGTATGGTCGGGAACACTGAAGCTTTCTTT	few	.	TRBJ1-1	TRBV19
CASSLAGQLNTEAFF	TGTGCCAGCAGCTTAGCAGGGCAGCTGAACACTGAAGCTTTCTTT	.	.	TRBJ1-1	TRBV7-9
CASSLARTLGQETQYF	TGTGCCAGCAGCTTAGCTCGGACTCTGGGGCAAGAGACCCAGTACTTC	.	.	TRBJ2-5	TRBV7-6
CASSLGGIGQFF	TGTGCCAGCAGCTTAGGTGGCATCGGGCAGTTCTTC	.	.	TRBJ2-1	TRBV7-2
CASITRGRETQYF	TGTGCCAGCATTACAAGGGGGCGGGAGACCCAGTACTTC	many	TRBD1	TRBJ2-5	TRBV2
CSARAQGTDTEAFF	TGCAGTGCTAGGGCACAGGGCACCGACACTGAAGCTTTCTTT	.	.	TRBJ1-1	TRBV20-1
CASSPTSARDANEQYF	TGTGCCAGCAGCCCTACTAGTGCCAGGGACGCAAACGAGCAGTACTTC	.	.	TRBJ2-7	TRBV7-8
CASSEFGEKGTDTQYF	TGTGCCAGCAGTGAATTCGGCGAAAAGGGCACAGATACGCAGTATTTT	medium-sized	.	TRBJ2-3	TRBV2
CASSLSSGSLDTQYF	TGTGCCAGCAGCTTGTCTAGCGGGAGTTTAGATACGCAGTATTTT	.	TRBD2	TRBJ2-3	TRBV7-2
CASSSAGTGSGTEAFF	TGTGCCAGCAGTTCCGCCGGGACAGGGAGTGGCACTGAAGCTTTCTTT	few	TRBD1	TRBJ1-1	TRBV6-6
CASSWGLAGGRGFYNEQFF	TGTGCCAGCAGTTGGGGACTAGCGGGAGGTCGGGGGTTTTACAATGAGCAGTTCTTC	.	TRBD2	TRBJ2-1	TRBV27
CASSFGQLNNEQFF	TGTGCCAGCAGTTTTGGACAGCTCAACAATGAGCAGTTCTTC	.	.	TRBJ2-1	TRBV28
CASSLLGQGLGAFF	TGTGCCAGCAGCTTATTGGGACAGGGATTAGGAGCTTTCTTT	.	TRBD1	TRBJ1-1	TRBV7-9
CASSPSQGNFMNTEAFF	TGTGCCAGCAGTCCATCTCAGGGAAACTTCATGAACACTGAAGCTTTCTTT	.	.	TRBJ1-1	TRBV6-1
CSALDQDNEQFF	TGCAGTGCCCTGGACCAAGACAATGAGCAGTTCTTC	.	.	TRBJ2-1	TRBV20-1
CASSYSIGANTEAFF	TGTGCCAGCAGTTACTCGATTGGTGCGAACACTGAAGCTTTCTTT	many	.	TRBJ1-1	TRBV6-5
CASSLWKGLSYNEQFF	TGTGCCAGCAGTTTATGGAAGGGCTTATCCTACAATGAGCAGTTCTTC	.	.	TRBJ2-1	TRBV28
CASSGGALATEWYNEQFF	TGTGCCAGCAGCGGGGGGGCCTTAGCGACAGAATGGTACAATGAGCAGTTCTTC	few	.	TRBJ2-1	TRBV7-8
CAISELQVNEQFF	TGTGCCATCAGTGAATTACAGGTAAATGAGCAGTTCTTC	few	.	TRBJ2-1	TRBV10-3
CASRGGTSHIGFF	TGTGCCAGCAGGGGGGGGACTTCGCATATTGGTTTCTTC	medium-sized	TRBD2	TRBJ2-1	TRBV12-3/TRBV12-4
CASSPVGRLEQYF	TGTGCCAGCAGCCCCGTCGGGCGCCTCGAGCAGTACTTC	few	.	TRBJ2-7	TRBV11-2
CASSRLAGSSYEQYF	TGTGCCAGCAGCAGACTAGCGGGAAGCTCCTACGAGCAGTACTTC	few	TRBD2	TRBJ2-7	TRBV7-2
CAGNMNSNQPQHF	TGTGCCGGGAACATGAATAGCAATCAGCCCCAGCATTTT	few	.	TRBJ1-5	TRBV6-6
CASRESGRAAYEQYF	TGTGCCAGCAGGGAAAGTGGCAGGGCGGCGTACGAGCAGTACTTC	.	.	TRBJ2-7	TRBV27
CSVDGPHYGYTF	TGCAGCGTTGACGGTCCTCACTATGGCTACACCTTC	few	.	TRBJ1-2	TRBV29-1
CASTMRQGTGGELFF	TGTGCCAGCACTATGAGACAGGGCACGGGAGGGGAGCTGTTTTTT	.	TRBD1	TRBJ2-2	TRBV6-5
CSVVSSGFGGYTF	TGCAGCGTTGTATCCTCGGGGTTCGGGGGCTACACCTTC	few	.	TRBJ1-2	TRBV29-1
CASSYEGETQYF	TGTGCCAGCAGCTACGAGGGGGAGACCCAGTACTTC	.	.	TRBJ2-5	TRBV7-8
CASRIAGSNEQFF	TGTGCCAGCAGAATAGCGGGATCTAATGAGCAGTTCTTC	few	TRBD2	TRBJ2-1	TRBV7-9
CASSRPDRTTNYGYTF	TGTGCCAGCAGTCGACCGGACAGGACAACTAACTATGGCTACACCTTC	.	TRBD1	TRBJ1-2	TRBV7-9
CASSESSQGNTEAFF	TGTGCCAGCAGCGAGAGTTCACAAGGGAATACTGAAGCTTTCTTT	.	.	TRBJ1-1	TRBV7-2
CASSRPVNREPSRELFF	TGTGCCAGCAGCAGACCCGTAAACCGGGAGCCTTCCCGGGAGCTGTTTTTT	few	.	TRBJ2-2	TRBV7-2
CASSEGGATEAFF	TGTGCCAGCAGTGAAGGCGGCGCGACTGAAGCTTTCTTT	.	.	TRBJ1-1	TRBV7-3
CASSPAPGEQFF	TGTGCCAGCAGTCCCGCCCCTGGTGAGCAGTTCTTC	.	.	TRBJ2-1	TRBV27
CASRLMTGDEQYF	TGTGCCAGCCGACTCATGACAGGAGATGAGCAGTACTTC	.	.	TRBJ2-7	TRBV6-6
CASSDSGGGLYEQFF	TGTGCCAGCAGTGACAGCGGGGGCGGCTTGTATGAGCAGTTCTTC	.	TRBD2	TRBJ2-1	TRBV9
CASSWGQGKSLSNQPQHF	TGTGCCAGCAGCTGGGGACAGGGAAAGTCCCTAAGCAATCAGCCCCAGCATTTT	.	TRBD1	TRBJ1-5	TRBV11-2
CSARASGRAHEQYF	TGCAGTGCTAGGGCTAGCGGGAGGGCTCACGAGCAGTACTTC	few	TRBD2	TRBJ2-7	TRBV20-1
CASSLGSWLRSTDTQYF	TGTGCCAGCAGTTTAGGTAGTTGGCTTAGAAGCACAGATACGCAGTATTTT	.	.	TRBJ2-3	TRBV12-3/TRBV12-4
CASSLAGDGINEKLFF	TGTGCCAGCAGCTTAGCGGGGGACGGAATAAATGAAAAACTGTTTTTT	.	.	TRBJ1-4	TRBV7-9
CASSLPGLPNTGELFF	TGTGCCAGCAGCTTACCGGGACTACCGAACACCGGGGAGCTGTTTTTT	few	TRBD2	TRBJ2-2	TRBV7-9
CASSLDTLNLAKNIQYF	TGTGCCAGCAGCTTAGACACCCTAAATTTAGCCAAAAACATTCAGTACTTC	few	.	TRBJ2-4	TRBV11-1
CASSERFKVGYTF	TGTGCCAGCAGCGAAAGGTTTAAGGTGGGCTACACCTTC	few	.	TRBJ1-2	TRBV7-2
CASSLGGARQRDGYTF	TGTGCCAGCAGCTTAGGTGGCGCCAGGCAAAGGGACGGCTACACCTTC	.	.	TRBJ1-2	TRBV7-9
CASSLGGGGGLNEQFF	TGTGCCAGCAGCTTAGGCGGAGGTGGGGGCCTCAATGAGCAGTTCTTC	few	.	TRBJ2-1	TRBV7-2
CAGSLESNTEAFF	TGTGCCGGCAGCTTGGAGAGTAACACTGAAGCTTTCTTT	.	.	TRBJ1-1	TRBV7-8
CSARDLTGGQTNEKLFF	TGCAGTGCTAGAGATCTAACAGGGGGGCAAACTAATGAAAAACTGTTTTTT	many	TRBD1	TRBJ1-4	TRBV20-1
CASTSTGRTGMNTEAFF	TGCGCCAGCACCTCGACGGGGAGGACAGGGATGAACACTGAAGCTTTCTTT	.	TRBD1	TRBJ1-1	TRBV5-1
CASSSLGSGRAMNTEAFF	TGTGCCAGCAGCTCATTGGGGTCAGGCCGGGCGATGAACACTGAAGCTTTCTTT	few	.	TRBJ1-1	TRBV7-9
CASSSGLAGYQETQYF	TGTGCCAGCAGTTCCGGACTAGCGGGGTACCAAGAGACCCAGTACTTC	.	TRBD2	TRBJ2-5	TRBV7-3
CASSPRGGTRDYPYEQYF	TGTGCCAGCAGCCCCAGAGGGGGAACCCGGGACTACCCCTACGAGCAGTACTTC	.	.	TRBJ2-7	TRBV7-2
CASSRTGDEQYF	TGTGCCAGCAGCCGGACAGGGGACGAGCAGTACTTC	.	TRBD1	TRBJ2-7	TRBV7-9
CASSFGLAANNEQFF	TGTGCCAGCAGTTTCGGACTAGCGGCAAACAATGAGCAGTTCTTC	.	TRBD2	TRBJ2-1	TRBV7-2
CASSLRAISGDTQYF	TGTGCCAGCAGCTTAAGGGCTATATCTGGAGATACGCAGTATTTT	few	.	TRBJ2-3	TRBV7-3
CATSRVDGGIPLGNNQPQHF	TGTGCCACCAGCAGAGTTGATGGGGGGATCCCCTTGGGTAACAATCAGCCCCAGCATTTT	few	.	TRBJ1-5	TRBV15
CASKGGQTGNTIYF	TGTGCCAGCAAAGGGGGTCAAACCGGAAACACCATATATTTT	.	.	TRBJ1-3	TRBV2
CASSPRSSGTPGMDNEQFF	TGTGCCAGCAGCCCTCGGTCTAGCGGGACCCCTGGGATGGACAATGAGCAGTTCTTC	few	TRBD2	TRBJ2-1	TRBV7-8